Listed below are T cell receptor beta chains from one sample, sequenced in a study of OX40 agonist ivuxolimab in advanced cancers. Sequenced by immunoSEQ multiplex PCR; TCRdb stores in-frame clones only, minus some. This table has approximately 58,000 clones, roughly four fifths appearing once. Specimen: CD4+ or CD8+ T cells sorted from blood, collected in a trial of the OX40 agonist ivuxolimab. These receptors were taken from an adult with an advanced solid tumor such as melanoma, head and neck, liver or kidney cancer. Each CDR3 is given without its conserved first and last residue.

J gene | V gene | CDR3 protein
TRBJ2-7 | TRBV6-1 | ASSGTPAYEQY
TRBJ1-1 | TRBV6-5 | ASRLDGLWGTEAF
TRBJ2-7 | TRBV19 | ASSGPGQGTYEQY
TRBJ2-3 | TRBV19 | ASSMGGPEGTDTQY
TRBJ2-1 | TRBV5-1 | ASSPGGGTTNNEQF
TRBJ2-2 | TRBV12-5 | ASGLMGMVGLNTGELF
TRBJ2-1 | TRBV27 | ASRTPRSQYNEQF
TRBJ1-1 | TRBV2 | ASTARVTNTEAF
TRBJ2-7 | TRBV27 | ASSQGRVRYEQY
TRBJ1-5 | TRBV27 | ASSFVDQPQH
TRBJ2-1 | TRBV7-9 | ASSLRLADYNEQF
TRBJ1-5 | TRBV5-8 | ASSLAIGQPQH
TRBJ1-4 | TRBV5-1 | ASSLGPGSEEKLF
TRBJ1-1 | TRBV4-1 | ASSQPTGDTEAF
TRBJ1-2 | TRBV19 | ASSLQGPYGYT
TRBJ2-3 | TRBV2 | ASSVADTQY
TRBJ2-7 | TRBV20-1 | SASQGLEQC
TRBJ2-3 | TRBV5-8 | ASGWRGGRDTQY
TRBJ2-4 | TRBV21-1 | ASRGPGRNIQY
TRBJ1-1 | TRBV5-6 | ASSSPGTANTEAF
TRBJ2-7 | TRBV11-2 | ASSQMGGANSAQY
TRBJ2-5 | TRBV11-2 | ASSLGSQRTQY
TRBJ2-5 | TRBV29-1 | SAGGEETQY
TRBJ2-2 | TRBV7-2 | ASSLVGQGAAGELF
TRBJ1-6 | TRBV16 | ASSSKRGRRESPLH
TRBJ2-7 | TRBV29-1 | SVDRGTSYEQY
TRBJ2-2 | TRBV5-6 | ASTSLGTNTGELF
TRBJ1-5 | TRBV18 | ASPPGGNSGGGPQH
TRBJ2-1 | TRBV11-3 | ASSTPGQGGYEQF
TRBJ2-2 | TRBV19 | ASSMKGQGGRTGELF
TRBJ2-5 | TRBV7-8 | ASSLVRLAVETQY
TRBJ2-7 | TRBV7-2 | ASSAGQDYEQY
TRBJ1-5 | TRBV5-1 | ASSFGSGDQPQH
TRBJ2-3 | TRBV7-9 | ASSLAGVEDTQY
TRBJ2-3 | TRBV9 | ASSSTAGSTDTQY
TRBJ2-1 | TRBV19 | ASSISSGGADEQF
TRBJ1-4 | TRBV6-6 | ASRTGLHEKLF
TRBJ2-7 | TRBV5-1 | ASSLIQGWEQY
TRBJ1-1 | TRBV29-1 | SVVRGTEAF
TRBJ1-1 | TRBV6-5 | ASSSGRDSHTEAF
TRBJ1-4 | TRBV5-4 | ASSLKGGVGEKLF
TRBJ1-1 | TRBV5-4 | ASSLADMWQNTEAF
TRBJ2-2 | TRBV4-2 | ASNRDRNIGELF
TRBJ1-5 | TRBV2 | ASRTIPRTGEDQPQH
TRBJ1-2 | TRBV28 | ATLGGGYT
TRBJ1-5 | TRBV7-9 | ASSSGPNQPQH
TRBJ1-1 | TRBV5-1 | ASSLDSGLGTEAF
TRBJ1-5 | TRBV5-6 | ASSLGHIHNQPQH
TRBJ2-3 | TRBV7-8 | ASSRTSGAFFGTSSTDTQY
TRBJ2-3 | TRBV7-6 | ASSLPPGTSTDTQY
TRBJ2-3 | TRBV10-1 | ASSEPGSSTDTQY
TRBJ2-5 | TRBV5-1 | ASSLTSVETQY
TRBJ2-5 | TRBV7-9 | ASSPRVSEHVLGTQY